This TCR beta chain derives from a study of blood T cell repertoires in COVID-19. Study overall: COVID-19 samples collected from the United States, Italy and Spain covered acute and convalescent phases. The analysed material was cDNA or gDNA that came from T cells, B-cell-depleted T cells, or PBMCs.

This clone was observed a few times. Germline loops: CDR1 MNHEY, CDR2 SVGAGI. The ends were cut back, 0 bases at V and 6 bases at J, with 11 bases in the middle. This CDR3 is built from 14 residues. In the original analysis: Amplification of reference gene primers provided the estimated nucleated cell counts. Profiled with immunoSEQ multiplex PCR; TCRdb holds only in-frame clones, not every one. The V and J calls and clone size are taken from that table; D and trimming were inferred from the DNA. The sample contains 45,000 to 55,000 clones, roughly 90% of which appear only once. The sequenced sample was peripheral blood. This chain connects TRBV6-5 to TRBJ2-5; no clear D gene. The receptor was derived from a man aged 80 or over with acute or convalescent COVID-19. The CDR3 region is CASSYSDSLQTQYF. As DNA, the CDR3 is TGTGCCAGCAGTTACTCTGATAGCTTGCAGACCCAGTACTTC.